Each of the 19 T cell receptor beta chains below was sequenced from the same sample in a study of CD8+CD57+ T cells in acquired aplastic anemia. TCR beta VDJ and CDR3 profiling used genomic DNA as template. MiXCR was run by TCRdb on the reads, yielding one entry per CDR3 protein. Of approximately 200,000 distinct CDR3 sequences in the sample, roughly 53% were seen once. Previously, flow cytometry had revealed CD8+CD57+ cell expansion in the patients chosen for sequencing. Sequencing was done on a sample of sorted CD4+, CD8+, or CD8+CD57+ T cells (not recorded which) from PBMCs. These TCRs come from a human donor with aplastic anemia.

At least ten counts were recorded for this clonotype. The chain is built from TRBV2 and TRBJ1-1; D remains unclear. The CDR3 is 15 amino acids. The V end lost 1 base, the J end lost 2 bases, and 11 bases lay between the germline ends. Germline V gives CDR1 SNHLY, CDR2 FYNNEI. Written as DNA, the CDR3 is TGTGCCAGCAGTGAAGGACGGAGAAGAAACACTGAAGCTTTCTTT. Its translation: CASSEGRRRNTEAFF.

On this clonotype itself: A much larger clone differs from this one at a single base, so this may be a read error. The gene calls are TRBV19 and TRBJ2-7; D is unclear. The germline V and J ends were trimmed by 9 bases and 5 bases, with 20 bases remaining between them. The length of the CDR3 is 14 residues. Germline loops: CDR1 LNHDA, CDR2 SQIVND (reference sequence). This CDR3 is CASSPQEITHEQYF. Written as DNA, the CDR3 is TGTGCCAGCAGTCCCCAGGAGATTACCCACGAGCAGTACTTC.

The chain carries TRBV5-1 and TRBJ2-7; D not certain. This CDR3 is 11 amino acids long. Trimming took off 4 bases at V and 7 bases at J, with 9 bases between the two ends. The germline V gene has CDR1 SGHRS and CDR2 YFSETQ. The CDR3 nucleotides read TGCGCCAGCAGCCAGGACGGTGAGCAGTACTTC. It is translated as CASSQDGEQYF.

This clonotype was seen repeatedly, ten times or more. The genes are TRBV3-1 and TRBJ1-4, with D possibly matching TRBD1 (5 bases). With 1 base removed from V and 5 bases from J, the gap between germline ends came to 11 bases. The CDR3 has 15 residues. Per the germline V gene, CDR1 is LGHDT and CDR2 is YNNKEL (reference sequence). CDR3 loop: CASSQGRGENEKLFF. CDR3 bases: TGTGCCAGCAGCCAAGGGCGAGGGGAGAATGAAAAACTGTTTTTT.

A note on this clonotype: At one end the junction does not follow the germline gene, possibly because of a read error. The chain links TRBV5-6 to TRBJ2-5; 8 bases map to TRBD1. Germline assignment: CDR1 SGHDT and CDR2 YYEEEE. The CDR3 contains 17 residues. CDR3 sequence (DNA): TGTGCCTGCAGCCCATACAGGGGGACCCTGGTACGGGAGACCCAGTACTTC. Protein sequence: CACSPYRGTLVRETQYF.

In its sample, this clonotype was seen a few times. The CDR3 nucleotides read TGCAGCGTTGGCCCTGACAGCTCTCTAAGCTCTGGAAACACCATATATTTT. This sequence encodes CSVGPDSSLSSGNTIYF. The chain links TRBV29-1 to TRBJ1-3, with TRBD1 as a possible D gene (5 bases). Germline CDR1 SQVTM, CDR2 ANQGSEA. Trimming stripped 4 bases from V and 0 bases from J, with 19 bases between. CDR3 length: 17 amino acids.

At least ten counts were recorded for this clonotype. The rearrangement joins TRBV7-3 to TRBJ1-1; possible D gene TRBD1, 5 bases. V shed 5 bases and J shed 4 bases, with 11 bases lying between them. Looked up from germline, CDR1 is SGHTA and CDR2 is FQGTGA. CDR3 length: 13 residues. The CDR3 loop reads CASSVGAGTEAFF. DNA of the CDR3: TGTGCCAGCAGCGTAGGGGCTGGCACTGAAGCTTTCTTT.

In the case of this clonotype: Given a much more abundant clone one base away, this may be a read error. The V call is TRBV5-4, the J call TRBJ1-1; D remains unclear. Germline-derived CDR1 and CDR2 are SGHNT and YYREEE (reference sequence). The CDR3 length is 12 residues. The ends were cut back, 1 base at V and 7 bases at J, with 8 bases in the middle. The CDR3 is CASSLTGNEAFF. The CDR3 bases are TGTGCCAGCAGCTTGACCGGAAATGAAGCTTTCTTT. Filled out from reference TRBV5-4 and TRBJ1-1, the complete variable domain reads ETGVTQSPTHLIKTRGQQVTLRCSSQSGHNTVSWYQQALGQGPQFIFQYYREEENGRGNFPPRFSGLQFPNYSSELNVNALELDDSALYLCASSLTGNEAFFGQGTRLTVV.

Concerning this clonotype: No conserved phenylalanine or tryptophan ends this CDR3, so it is likely a read error. The DNA is omitted, as the CDR3 cannot be located on it reliably, and the CDR3 follows TCRdb's listing. This rearrangement joins TRBV10-3 to TRBJ2-6; the table's D gene call, TRBD1, was not cross checked with the DNA. The CDR3 has 16 amino acids, counting both end residues. Per the germline V gene, CDR1 is ENHRY and CDR2 is SYGVKD. The CDR3 sequence: CAISGGIGSGANVLVL.

The rearrangement links TRBV12-3 or TRBV12-4 to TRBJ2-7; no clear D gene. The CDR3 covers 13 residues. V gave up 2 bases and J gave up 4 bases, with 9 bases separating them. CDR3: CASSLPPLYEQYF. The DNA of the CDR3 is TGTGCCAGCAGTTTACCCCCACTTTACGAGCAGTACTTC.

This clonotype was detected ten times or more. This chain connects TRBV5-1 to TRBJ2-2, with D possibly matching TRBD1 (6 bases). CDR1 is SGHRS, CDR2 YFSETQ, per germline. Deletions cut 5 bases from V and 6 bases from J, with 14 bases between. This CDR3 is 14 amino acids long. CDR3 sequence reads: CASREDRLPGELFF. In DNA, the CDR3 is TGCGCCAGCAGGGAGGACAGACTTCCCGGGGAGCTGTTTTTT.

Points on this clonotype: This sequence may be a read error, since a much larger clone differs from it by one base. This sequence joins TRBV12-3 or TRBV12-4 and TRBJ1-4, with 9 bases identical to TRBD1. The CDR3 is 15 amino acids. The CDR3 spells CASSLGGQGWEKLVF. The CDR3 nucleotides read TGTGCCAGCAGTTTAGGAGGACAGGGGTGGGAAAAACTGGTTTTT.

This clonotype has just a few counts. The chain joins TRBV15 to TRBJ2-7; D not resolved. The CDR3 consists of 13 residues. Trimming pared 8 bases from V and 5 bases from J, leaving 16 bases between. The germline V gene encodes CDR1 LNHNV and CDR2 YYDKDF (reference sequence). CDR3 sequence (DNA): TGTGCCACCGCATCCAGTCACGGCCACGAGCAGTACTTC. Translation: CATASSHGHEQYF.

This clonotype was counted between two and nine times. The chain recombines TRBV9 with TRBJ1-1; D unresolved. Trimming cost V 3 bases and J 7 bases, with 13 bases left between them. This CDR3 comprises 13 residues. Germline V gene lookup returns CDR1 SGDLS and CDR2 YYNGEE. The CDR3 DNA is TGTGCCAGCAGCGACTTAAATTCAGGTGAAGCTTTCTTT. Its protein is CASSDLNSGEAFF.

This clonotype was observed many times. The gene calls are TRBV6-2 or TRBV6-3 and TRBJ1-6; D possibly corresponds to TRBD1 (5 bases). The CDR3 is 16 residues long. Germline CDR1 reads MNHEY; CDR2 reads SVGEGT. Trimming took 2 bases from V and 0 from J, leaving 8 bases between them. The DNA for the CDR3 is TGTGCCAGCAGTTACCGGGGGAGCTCCTATAATTCACCCCTCCACTTT. Amino acids: CASSYRGSSYNSPLHF.

The chain joins TRBV2 to TRBJ1-5; no firm D call. CDR3 length equals 12 residues. Germline V gives CDR1 SNHLY, CDR2 FYNNEI. V dropped 6 bases and J dropped 4 bases, with 7 bases sitting between them. CDR3 in DNA: TGTGCCAGCAGCTTTACAAATCAGCCCCAGCATTTT. Protein product: CASSFTNQPQHF.

This clonotype was counted many times. The rearrangement joins TRBV7-9 to TRBJ2-3; 7 bases are a match to TRBD2. V lost 3 bases to trimming and J lost 6 bases; unmatched junction nucleotides: 18. CDR3 length: 18 residues. Germline V CDR1 and CDR2: SEHNR, FQNEAQ (reference sequence). In DNA, the CDR3 is TGTGCCAGCAGCTTTGGGGCCACCTATGCGGGGGTGAAGGATACGCAGTATTTT. This gives the protein CASSFGATYAGVKDTQYF.

This clonotype was detected once. One end of the junction fails to match germline, which may point to a read error. Here the CDR3 reads CASGYFLDEQYF. DNA for the CDR3: TGTGCCAGCGGTTACTTTCTGGACGAGCAGTACTTC. The rearrangement joins TRBV6-2 or TRBV6-3 to TRBJ2-7; D unclear. Germline CDR1 and CDR2: MNHEY and SVGEGT. There are 12 residues in the CDR3.

This clonotype appeared many times. This chain uses TRBV7-8 with TRBJ1-4, with 9 nucleotides matching TRBD1. The V and J ends lost 4 bases and 8 bases, in that order; junction bases with no gene match: 5. The germline V gene has CDR1 SGHVS and CDR2 FQNEAQ. This CDR3 contains 14 residues. CDR3 nucleotide sequence: TGTGCCAGCAGCTCGACAGGGGGAGGGGAAAAACTGTTTTTT. Translated: CASSSTGGGEKLFF.